This is a list of T cell receptor beta chains from one sample in a study of cytomegalovirus exposure and HLA in healthy donors. The table came from immunoSEQ multiplex PCR; TCRdb's copy has only in-frame clones and leaves some out. Among some 98,000 clones listed, about two thirds were seen once. The sample comprised PBMCs. These receptors all stem from a man between 45 and 60 years old in good health and CMV-seronegative. The CDR3 runs from the conserved cysteine through the conserved F or W. A D gene is named only where the DNA matches it firmly. Size is omitted from some rows. Given values are once, few, many or a class for expanded clones.

clone_size: .
j_call: TRBJ2-5
v_call: TRBV11-1
d_call: TRBD2
cdr3_nt: TGTGCCAGCAGCACATGGACTAGCGGAGAACTTCAAGAGACCCAGTACTTC
cdr3_aa: CASSTWTSGELQETQYF

clone_size: .
j_call: TRBJ2-2
v_call: TRBV2
d_call: TRBD2
cdr3_nt: TGTGCCAGTGCGGCGGATGGCGGGAGAGGGACCGGGGAGCTGTTTTTT
cdr3_aa: CASAADGGRGTGELFF

clone_size: .
j_call: TRBJ1-2
v_call: TRBV27
d_call: TRBD1
cdr3_nt: TGTGCCAGCAGTACCTATGGACAGGGGGCTGAGTATGGCTACACCTTC
cdr3_aa: CASSTYGQGAEYGYTF

clone_size: .
j_call: TRBJ2-2
v_call: TRBV11-2
d_call: TRBD1
cdr3_nt: TGTGCCAGCAGGCCCCAGGGGGCGGTCGGGGAGCTGTTTTTT
cdr3_aa: CASRPQGAVGELFF

clone_size: .
j_call: TRBJ1-1
v_call: TRBV28
d_call: .
cdr3_nt: TGTGCCAGCAGTTCCCATCCAAACACTGAAGCTTTCTTT
cdr3_aa: CASSSHPNTEAFF

clone_size: .
j_call: TRBJ2-3
v_call: TRBV19
d_call: .
cdr3_nt: TGTGCCAGTAGTATAGATCTTAACACAGATACGCAGTATTTT
cdr3_aa: CASSIDLNTDTQYF

clone_size: few
j_call: TRBJ1-3
v_call: TRBV6-5
d_call: TRBD1
cdr3_nt: TGTGCCAGCAGTTACTCGATCGGGACAGGTAGAAACACCATATATTTT
cdr3_aa: CASSYSIGTGRNTIYF

clone_size: .
j_call: TRBJ1-1
v_call: TRBV5-1
d_call: .
cdr3_nt: TGCGCCAGCAGCGAAAACATGGGCATGAACACTGAAGCTTTCTTT
cdr3_aa: CASSENMGMNTEAFF

clone_size: .
j_call: TRBJ1-1
v_call: TRBV6-6
d_call: .
cdr3_nt: TGTGCCAGTGACCAGGGGTTCATGAACACTGAAGCTTTCTTT
cdr3_aa: CASDQGFMNTEAFF

clone_size: .
j_call: TRBJ1-2
v_call: TRBV30
d_call: TRBD1
cdr3_nt: TGTGCCTGGAGTGTCGTAGGACAGGTCTATGGCTACACCTTC
cdr3_aa: CAWSVVGQVYGYTF

clone_size: .
j_call: TRBJ2-1
v_call: TRBV11-2
d_call: TRBD2
cdr3_nt: TGTGCCAGCAGCTCCAGCGGGAGGGCCCACAATGAGCAGTTCTTC
cdr3_aa: CASSSSGRAHNEQFF

clone_size: .
j_call: TRBJ1-1
v_call: TRBV6-5
d_call: .
cdr3_nt: TGTGCCAGCAGTTCTGGGGGCGCAGGGAACACTGAAGCTTTCTTT
cdr3_aa: CASSSGGAGNTEAFF

clone_size: few
j_call: TRBJ2-3
v_call: TRBV5-1
d_call: TRBD2
cdr3_nt: TGCGCCAGCAGCTTGGGGCTAGCGGAGAGCACAGATACGCAGTATTTT
cdr3_aa: CASSLGLAESTDTQYF

clone_size: once
j_call: TRBJ2-5
v_call: TRBV7-9
d_call: TRBD2
cdr3_nt: TGTGCCAGCAGCTTGGGACTAGTAACACGAGAGACCCAGTACTTC
cdr3_aa: CASSLGLVTRETQYF

clone_size: .
j_call: TRBJ1-1
v_call: TRBV25-1
d_call: TRBD1
cdr3_nt: TGTGCCAGCAGTGCCTGGGACAGGGGGGTGGGCACTGAAGCTTTCTTT
cdr3_aa: CASSAWDRGVGTEAFF

clone_size: .
j_call: TRBJ1-5
v_call: TRBV28
d_call: TRBD1
cdr3_nt: TGTGCCAGCAGACTTGGGACAGGGGGCCTTAATCAGCCCCAGCATTTT
cdr3_aa: CASRLGTGGLNQPQHF

clone_size: few
j_call: TRBJ1-6
v_call: TRBV28
d_call: .
cdr3_nt: TGTGCCAGCAGTTCGGGGGATTCACCCCTCCACTTT
cdr3_aa: CASSSGDSPLHF

clone_size: .
j_call: TRBJ1-1
v_call: TRBV28
d_call: .
cdr3_nt: TGTGCCAGCAGCCCGGCGGGGGGGCCAGACACTGAAGCTTTCTTT
cdr3_aa: CASSPAGGPDTEAFF

clone_size: .
j_call: TRBJ2-5
v_call: TRBV27
d_call: TRBD2
cdr3_nt: TGTGCCAGCAGTTTCCGGGGACTAGCGGGAGAAGAGACCCAGTACTTC
cdr3_aa: CASSFRGLAGEETQYF

clone_size: .
j_call: TRBJ1-2
v_call: TRBV28
d_call: .
cdr3_nt: TGTGCCAGCAGTTTAGGTACGGGGGTTAACTATGGCTACACCTTC
cdr3_aa: CASSLGTGVNYGYTF

clone_size: .
j_call: TRBJ2-2
v_call: TRBV4-1
d_call: .
cdr3_nt: TGCGCCAGCAGCCCGACGGGGAACACCGGGGAGCTGTTTTTT
cdr3_aa: CASSPTGNTGELFF

clone_size: .
j_call: TRBJ2-1
v_call: TRBV11-3
d_call: TRBD1
cdr3_nt: TGTGCCAGCAGCTTAGGGGACAGGAGCAATGAGCAGTTCTTC
cdr3_aa: CASSLGDRSNEQFF

clone_size: once
j_call: TRBJ2-5
v_call: TRBV21-1
d_call: .
cdr3_nt: TGTGCCAGCAGCAAACCCCGGCAGGGCTGCAAAGAGACCCAGTACTTC
cdr3_aa: CASSKPRQGCKETQYF

clone_size: .
j_call: TRBJ2-7
v_call: TRBV6-5
d_call: .
cdr3_nt: TGTGCCAGCAGTTACAACAGGGCCCCACGGGAGCAGTACTTC
cdr3_aa: CASSYNRAPREQYF

clone_size: .
j_call: TRBJ2-1
v_call: TRBV5-6
d_call: .
cdr3_nt: TGTGCCAGCAGACGCACCGGGGGAAACAATGAGCAGTTCTTC
cdr3_aa: CASRRTGGNNEQFF

clone_size: .
j_call: TRBJ2-2
v_call: TRBV5-1
d_call: .
cdr3_nt: TGCGCCAGCAGCTTGGGCCCGCGAACGAACACCGGGGAGCTGTTTTTT
cdr3_aa: CASSLGPRTNTGELFF

clone_size: .
j_call: TRBJ1-1
v_call: TRBV9
d_call: TRBD1
cdr3_nt: TGTGCCAGCAGTGAGGGGGCAGGCGGCACTGAAGCTTTCTTT
cdr3_aa: CASSEGAGGTEAFF

clone_size: .
j_call: TRBJ1-5
v_call: TRBV19
d_call: .
cdr3_nt: TGTGCCAGTAGTCCCGACGGGGATCAGCCCCAGCATTTT
cdr3_aa: CASSPDGDQPQHF

clone_size: .
j_call: TRBJ2-7
v_call: TRBV27
d_call: TRBD2
cdr3_nt: TGTGCCACACAGCGGGAGGGGTTCTACGAGCAGTACTTC
cdr3_aa: CATQREGFYEQYF

clone_size: .
j_call: TRBJ2-7
v_call: TRBV7-7
d_call: TRBD2
cdr3_nt: TGTGCTAGCAGCGCGGGACTAGCTGGGGTCTACGAGCAGTACTTC
cdr3_aa: CASSAGLAGVYEQYF

clone_size: .
j_call: TRBJ1-5
v_call: TRBV19
d_call: TRBD1
cdr3_nt: TGTGCCAGTAGTGCGACAGGGGGGAGCAATCAGCCCCAGCATTTT
cdr3_aa: CASSATGGSNQPQHF

clone_size: .
j_call: TRBJ1-5
v_call: TRBV5-1
d_call: TRBD1
cdr3_nt: TGCGCCAGCAGCCACGACGGACAGGGTAATCAGCCCCAGCATTTT
cdr3_aa: CASSHDGQGNQPQHF

clone_size: .
j_call: TRBJ1-3
v_call: TRBV28
d_call: TRBD1
cdr3_nt: TGTGCCAGCAGTTCCCCTGCCCAGGACAGGCTAACTCGAAACACCATATATTTT
cdr3_aa: CASSSPAQDRLTRNTIYF

clone_size: once
j_call: TRBJ2-3
v_call: TRBV28
d_call: .
cdr3_nt: TGTGCCAGCAGTTTCGGGGAGAGCACAGATACGCAGTATTTT
cdr3_aa: CASSFGESTDTQYF

clone_size: .
j_call: TRBJ1-6
v_call: TRBV9
d_call: TRBD1
cdr3_nt: TGTGCCAGCAGCCTGACAGGGGGCGGGAATTCACCCCTCCACTTT
cdr3_aa: CASSLTGGGNSPLHF

clone_size: .
j_call: TRBJ1-2
v_call: TRBV6-5
d_call: TRBD1
cdr3_nt: TGTGCCAGCAGTTACTCGTGGACAGGGGCTAACTATGGCTACACCTTC
cdr3_aa: CASSYSWTGANYGYTF

clone_size: .
j_call: TRBJ1-4
v_call: TRBV5-1
d_call: .
cdr3_nt: TGCGCCAGCAGCGGCGAGGGTAAACTGTTTTTT
cdr3_aa: CASSGEGKLFF

clone_size: .
j_call: TRBJ2-2
v_call: TRBV18
d_call: TRBD2
cdr3_nt: TGTGCCAGCTCACCACTGGCGGGAGAGGTTACCGGGGAGCTGTTTTTT
cdr3_aa: CASSPLAGEVTGELFF

clone_size: .
j_call: TRBJ2-7
v_call: TRBV6-1
d_call: .
cdr3_nt: TGTGCCAGCACAACGGGACAACTGAACTACGAGCAGTACTTC
cdr3_aa: CASTTGQLNYEQYF

clone_size: .
j_call: TRBJ1-2
v_call: TRBV10-2
d_call: .
cdr3_nt: TGCGCCAGCAATGCTGAACATGGCTATGGCTACACCTTC
cdr3_aa: CASNAEHGYGYTF

clone_size: .
j_call: TRBJ2-1
v_call: TRBV7-8
d_call: .
cdr3_nt: TGTGCCAGCAGCCGGCCGGACTTGATCTACAATGAGCAGTTCTTC
cdr3_aa: CASSRPDLIYNEQFF

clone_size: few
j_call: TRBJ1-2
v_call: TRBV6-6
d_call: TRBD1
cdr3_nt: TGTGCCAGCGGCATGGGACAGGGGACCTATGGCTACACCTTC
cdr3_aa: CASGMGQGTYGYTF

clone_size: once
j_call: TRBJ2-5
v_call: TRBV27
d_call: TRBD2
cdr3_nt: TGTGCCAGCAGTTTGGGGCAGACTAGCGGGAGTGCCCTACAAGAGACCCAGTACTTC
cdr3_aa: CASSLGQTSGSALQETQYF

clone_size: .
j_call: TRBJ2-6
v_call: TRBV15
d_call: .
cdr3_nt: TGTGCCACCACCGTACTCTCTGGGGCCAACGTCCTGACTTTC
cdr3_aa: CATTVLSGANVLTF

clone_size: .
j_call: TRBJ2-2
v_call: TRBV7-3
d_call: TRBD2
cdr3_nt: TGTGCCAGCAGCTTAACCCGACTAGCGGGGTCCGGGGAGCTGTTTTTT
cdr3_aa: CASSLTRLAGSGELFF

clone_size: .
j_call: TRBJ2-7
v_call: TRBV19
d_call: .
cdr3_nt: TGTGCCAGTGGAGAGGACAGCCCCTCCTTCGAGCAGTACTTC
cdr3_aa: CASGEDSPSFEQYF

clone_size: .
j_call: TRBJ2-3
v_call: TRBV27
d_call: .
cdr3_nt: TGTGCCCTTTGGGGGCTGACAGATACGCAGTATTTT
cdr3_aa: CALWGLTDTQYF

clone_size: .
j_call: TRBJ1-5
v_call: TRBV28
d_call: TRBD1
cdr3_nt: TGTGCCAGCAGCCGTGGGACAGGCTTCAATCAGCCCCAGCATTTT
cdr3_aa: CASSRGTGFNQPQHF

clone_size: .
j_call: TRBJ2-1
v_call: TRBV29-1
d_call: .
cdr3_nt: TGCAGCACGGACTTCCTCTACAATGAGCAGTTCTTC
cdr3_aa: CSTDFLYNEQFF

clone_size: few
j_call: TRBJ2-3
v_call: TRBV7-9
d_call: .
cdr3_nt: TGTGCCAGCAGCTTAGACAGGTTAACAGATACGCAGTATTTT
cdr3_aa: CASSLDRLTDTQYF

clone_size: .
j_call: TRBJ2-5
v_call: TRBV28
d_call: .
cdr3_nt: TGTGCCAGCAGTTTATCAGGGGGGAGGAAAGAGACCCAGTACTTC
cdr3_aa: CASSLSGGRKETQYF

clone_size: few
j_call: TRBJ2-7
v_call: TRBV6-1
d_call: TRBD1
cdr3_nt: TGTGCCAGCAGTCTTGACTCCGGGACAGTCTACGAGCAGTACTTC
cdr3_aa: CASSLDSGTVYEQYF

clone_size: .
j_call: TRBJ1-1
v_call: TRBV11-2
d_call: .
cdr3_nt: TGTGCCAGCAGGGGAACAGGGCGGACTGAAGCTTTCTTT
cdr3_aa: CASRGTGRTEAFF

clone_size: .
j_call: TRBJ2-7
v_call: TRBV11-2
d_call: .
cdr3_nt: TGTGCCAGCAGCCAGAACTACGAGCAGTACTTC
cdr3_aa: CASSQNYEQYF

clone_size: .
j_call: TRBJ1-3
v_call: TRBV5-1
d_call: .
cdr3_nt: TGCGCCAGCAGCTTGGACAGTCTGGGCTCTGGAAACACCATATATTTT
cdr3_aa: CASSLDSLGSGNTIYF